This paragraph covers one T cell receptor (beta chain) sequence. Its cognate antigen is unknown. The data belong to a study of STAT3 mutations in large granular lymphocyte leukemia. Study information: Roughly half the longitudinally sequenced T-LGLL patients had canonical STAT3 mutations.

The table came from immunoSEQ multiplex PCR; TCRdb's copy has only in-frame clones and leaves some out. In the table there are some 10,000 clones, about 88% of which are singletons. The germline gives CDR1 MRHNA, CDR2 SNTAGT. This CDR3 has 14 amino acids. The V end lost 5 bases, the J end lost 1 base, and 11 bases lay between the germline ends. Study-wide results and caveats: In T-cell large granular lymphocyte leukemia, about half of patients showed multiple immunodominant subclonotypes.

The clonotype comes from a man in his 60s with T-cell large granular lymphocyte leukemia. Some clones in this sample may be carry-over from other donors' samples. Specimen: peripheral blood mononuclear cells. The genes are TRBV6-4 and TRBJ2-5; D possibly corresponds to TRBD2 (6 bases). As DNA, the CDR3 is TGTGCCAGCAGTCCTACTAGCCCCCAAGAGACCCAGTACTTC. Translated: CASSPTSPQETQYF.